This T cell receptor beta chain was retrieved from a study of breast tumors, draining lymph nodes, adjacent tissues. Study-wide results and caveats: Most tumor T cells seemingly derive from lymph node, then expand in tumor. Tumors had less TCR diversity than lymph nodes, more than nontumor tissue. Luminal-like breast cancer showed significantly greater tumor-nontumor repertoire similarity than basal-like breast cancer did. Data only fit, rather than demonstrated, lymph node origin of most tumor T cells.

This clonotype was detected many times. No antigen is known for it. With 3 bases removed from V and 0 bases from J, the gap between germline ends came to 9 bases. CDR3 size: 15 residues. TCRdb reanalysed the multiplex PCR reads using MiXCR and keeps one entry per CDR3 protein. Among about 130,000 distinct CDR3 sequences listed, 21% were seen once. Samples came from axillary lymph nodes draining the breast cancer. Material: axillary lymph node tissue. The sequence was obtained from a female donor with breast cancer. Some clones in this sample may be carry-over from other donors' samples. The chain couples TRBV12-3 or TRBV12-4 to TRBJ2-1; no clear D. For the CDR3, the DNA is TGTGCCAGCAGTTTGGTTTACAGCTCCTACAATGAGCAGTTCTTC. Protein: CASSLVYSSYNEQFF.